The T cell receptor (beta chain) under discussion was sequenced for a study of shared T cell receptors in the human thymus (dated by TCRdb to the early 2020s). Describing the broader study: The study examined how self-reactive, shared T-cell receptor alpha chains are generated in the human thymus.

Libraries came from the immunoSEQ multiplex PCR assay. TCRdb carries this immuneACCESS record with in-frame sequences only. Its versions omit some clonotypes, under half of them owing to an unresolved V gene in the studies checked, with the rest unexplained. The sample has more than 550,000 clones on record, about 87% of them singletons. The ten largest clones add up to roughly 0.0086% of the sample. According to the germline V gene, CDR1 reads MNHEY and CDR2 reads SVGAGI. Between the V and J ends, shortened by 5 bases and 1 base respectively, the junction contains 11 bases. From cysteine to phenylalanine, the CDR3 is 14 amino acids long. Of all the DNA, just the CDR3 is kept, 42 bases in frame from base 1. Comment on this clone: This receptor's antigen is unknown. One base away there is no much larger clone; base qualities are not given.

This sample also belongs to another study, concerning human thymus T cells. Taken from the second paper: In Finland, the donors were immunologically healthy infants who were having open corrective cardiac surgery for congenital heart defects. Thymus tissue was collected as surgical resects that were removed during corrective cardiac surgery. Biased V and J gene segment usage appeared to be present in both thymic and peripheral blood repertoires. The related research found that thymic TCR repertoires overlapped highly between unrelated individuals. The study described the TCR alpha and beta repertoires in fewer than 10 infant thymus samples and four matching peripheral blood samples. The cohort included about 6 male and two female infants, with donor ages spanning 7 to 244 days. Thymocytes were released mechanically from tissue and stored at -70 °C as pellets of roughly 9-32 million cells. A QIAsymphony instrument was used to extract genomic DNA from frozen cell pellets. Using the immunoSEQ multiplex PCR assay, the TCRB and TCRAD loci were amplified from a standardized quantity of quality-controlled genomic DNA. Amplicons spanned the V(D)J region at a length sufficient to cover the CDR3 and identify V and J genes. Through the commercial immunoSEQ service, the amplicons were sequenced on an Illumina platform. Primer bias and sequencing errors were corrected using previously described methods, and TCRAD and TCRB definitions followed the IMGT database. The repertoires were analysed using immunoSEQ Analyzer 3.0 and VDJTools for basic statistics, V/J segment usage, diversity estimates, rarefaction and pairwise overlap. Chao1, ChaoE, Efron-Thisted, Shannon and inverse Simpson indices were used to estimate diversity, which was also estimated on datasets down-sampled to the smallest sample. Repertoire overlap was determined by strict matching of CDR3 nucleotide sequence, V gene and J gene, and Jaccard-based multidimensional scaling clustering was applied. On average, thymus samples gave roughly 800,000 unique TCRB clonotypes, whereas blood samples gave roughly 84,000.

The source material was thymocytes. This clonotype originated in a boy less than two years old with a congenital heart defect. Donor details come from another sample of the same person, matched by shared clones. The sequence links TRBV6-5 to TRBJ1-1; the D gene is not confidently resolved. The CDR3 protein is CASSPLTGNTEAFF. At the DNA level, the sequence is TGTGCCAGCAGTCCCTTGACGGGGAACACTGAAGCTTTCTTT.